What follows describes a single T cell receptor (beta chain). The data stem from a study of cytomegalovirus exposure and HLA in healthy donors. PCR involved 60 Vbeta and 13 Jbeta primers. Produced via immunoSEQ multiplex PCR; TCRdb's table is partial and in-frame only. The sample has about 110,000 clones; roughly 86% are singletons. This CDR3 contains 16 residues. Germline trimming cut 5 bases from V and 1 base from J; bases unmatched to any gene: 6. Germline V CDR1 and CDR2: SGHTA, FQGNSA. The chain recombines TRBV7-2 with TRBJ2-5, with 11 bases aligning to TRBD2. The sequenced sample consisted of PBMCs. The TCR comes from a man in his forties or fifties in good health and CMV-seronegative. Here the CDR3 reads CASSVLAGGLQETQYF. The CDR3 DNA sequence: TGTGCCAGCAGCGTCCTAGCGGGGGGTCTCCAAGAGACCCAGTACTTC.